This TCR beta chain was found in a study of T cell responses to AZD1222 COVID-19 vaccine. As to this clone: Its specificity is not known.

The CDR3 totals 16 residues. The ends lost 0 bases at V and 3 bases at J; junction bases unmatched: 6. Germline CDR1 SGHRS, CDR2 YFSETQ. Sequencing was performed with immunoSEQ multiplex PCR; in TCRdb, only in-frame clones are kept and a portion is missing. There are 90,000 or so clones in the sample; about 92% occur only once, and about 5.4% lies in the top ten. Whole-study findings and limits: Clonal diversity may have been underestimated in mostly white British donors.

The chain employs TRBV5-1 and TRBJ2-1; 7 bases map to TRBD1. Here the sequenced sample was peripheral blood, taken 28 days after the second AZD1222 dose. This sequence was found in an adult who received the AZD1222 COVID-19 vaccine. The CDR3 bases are TGCGCCAGCAGCTTGGCGGCAGGGGGATTCTACAATGAGCAGTTCTTC. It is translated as CASSLAAGGFYNEQFF.